The rows below give T cell receptor beta chains drawn from one sample of a study of blood T cell repertoires in COVID-19. The method was immunoSEQ multiplex PCR; TCRdb's version includes in-frame clones alone and lacks a portion of them. The repertoire consists of 350,000 to 400,000 clones, with about 90% occurring once and the leading ten covering 6% to 7.5%. The sequencing sample was made of peripheral blood. The receptors come from a man between 18 and 29 years old with active or convalescent COVID-19. Each CDR3 is given with its conserved first and last residue. The order of the fields is D gene, J gene, V gene, CDR3 DNA, CDR3 protein. D genes are given only for firm matches.

TRBD1	TRBJ1-5	TRBV6-2/TRBV6-3	TGTGCCAGCAGTTACTCGACTCTCGGACAGGGTGGAATCAATCAGCCCCAGCATTTT	CASSYSTLGQGGINQPQHF
.	TRBJ1-1	TRBV4-1	TGCGCCAGCAGCCAAGGAAAGGGAGTTTACACTGAAGCTTTCTTT	CASSQGKGVYTEAFF
TRBD1	TRBJ2-1	TRBV7-9	TGTGCCAGCAGCCCCCTCGGGACAGGGCACTACAATGAGCAGTTCTTC	CASSPLGTGHYNEQFF
.	TRBJ1-1	TRBV5-4	TGTGCCAGCAGCTTGGGACGAGGCAGAAACACTGAAGCTTTCTTT	CASSLGRGRNTEAFF
TRBD1	TRBJ1-2	TRBV15	TGTGCCACCAGTGTGGCGACAGGGGGTGGAGGCTACACCTTC	CATSVATGGGGYTF
TRBD1	TRBJ2-4	TRBV7-2	TGTGCCAGCAGCCCTCTGGACAGGGGCCCGTTGGGGAACATTCAGTACTTC	CASSPLDRGPLGNIQYF
.	TRBJ2-7	TRBV9	TGTGCCAGCAGCCCAGGGGATTACGAGCAGTACTTC	CASSPGDYEQYF
.	TRBJ1-1	TRBV6-5	TGTGCCAGCAGTTCGACAGCAACTGAAGCTTTCTTT	CASSSTATEAFF
.	TRBJ2-7	TRBV18	TGTGCCAGCTCACCACCCGGAGTCTACGAGCAGTACTTC	CASSPPGVYEQYF
TRBD2	TRBJ2-7	TRBV3-1/TRBV3-2	TGTGCCAGCAGCCAAGAGGGACTAGCGGGCGCTAGCTCCTACGAGCAGTACTTC	CASSQEGLAGASSYEQYF
.	TRBJ1-3	TRBV7-2	TGTGCCAGCAGCTTAGGTAACTCTGGAAACACCATATATTTT	CASSLGNSGNTIYF
.	TRBJ1-2	TRBV28	TGTGCCAGCAGTTTACTCGGTTATGGCTACACCTTC	CASSLLGYGYTF
TRBD1	TRBJ1-6	TRBV5-8	TGTGCCAGCAGCTTTCGACAGGGCATAAATTCACCCCTCCACTTT	CASSFRQGINSPLHF
.	TRBJ1-3	TRBV5-1	TGCGCCAGCAGCTTGTCAATGAGCTCTGGAAACACCATATATTTT	CASSLSMSSGNTIYF